These T cell receptor beta chains were read from a single sample in a study of PD-1 blockade in mismatch repair-deficient tumors. The assay was immunoSEQ multiplex PCR, and TCRdb's table has in-frame clones only and misses some. The sample holds more than 95,000 clones, roughly nine tenths seen once. The source material was peripheral blood, sampled 44 weeks after starting pembrolizumab. The receptor set was obtained from an adult with mismatch repair-deficient cancer. CDR3s include the opening cysteine and the closing phenylalanine or tryptophan. Each record gives: J gene, V gene, D gene, CDR3 protein. A D gene is named only where the DNA matches it firmly.

TRBJ1-4,TRBV2,NA,CASSQVVANEKLFF
TRBJ2-2,TRBV5-1,NA,CASSLAGTTNTGELFF
TRBJ2-2,TRBV4-1,NA,CASSLAVTNTGELFF
TRBJ2-6,TRBV30,NA,CAWSSTHSGANVLTF
TRBJ2-1,TRBV29-1,NA,CSVDRNEQFF
TRBJ2-7,TRBV19,TRBD2,CASSWREFTEQYF
TRBJ1-5,TRBV4-1,NA,CASSQDSHRGSLNQPQHF
TRBJ2-1,TRBV7-9,TRBD2,CASSLGTSGRHEQFF
TRBJ2-1,TRBV7-9,TRBD2,CASSLAFAGGPRDEQFF
TRBJ2-5,TRBV7-9,TRBD2,CASSLTSGRGETQYF
TRBJ2-6,TRBV6-5,NA,CASSYGGDSGANVLTF
TRBJ2-2,TRBV4-2,TRBD1,CASSPGQDTGELFF
TRBJ2-3,TRBV4-2,NA,CASSQDLAGTTTDTQYF
TRBJ1-2,TRBV28,TRBD1,CASSAPGQGAGGYTF
TRBJ2-5,TRBV6-5,TRBD2,CASSPTGGDTQYF
TRBJ2-1,TRBV5-4,TRBD2,CASSLGLAGASYNEQFF
TRBJ2-7,TRBV6-5,NA,CASSYSTGRVGEEQYF
TRBJ2-7,TRBV4-2,NA,CASSQEGLEQYF
TRBJ1-2,TRBV18,TRBD1,CASSPRDRGHGYTF
TRBJ2-1,TRBV13,NA,CASSLGGRGGNEQFF